A selection of T cell receptor beta chains follows, all from one sample in a study of blood T cell repertoires in COVID-19. TCRdb's table, derived via immunoSEQ multiplex PCR, lists solely in-frame clones and lacks some. The repertoire holds fewer than 200,000 clones, with roughly 85% as singletons. The sequenced sample was PBMCs or T cells enriched from blood (not recorded which). Receptors were obtained from a woman between 18 and 29 years old who had recovered from COVID-19. CDR3s include the opening cysteine and the closing phenylalanine or tryptophan. D genes are given only for firm matches. Clone size is stated in some rows and not others, as once, few, many or a class when expanded.

TRBD1 TRBJ2-7 NA TRBV19 CASSIDGQGWGEQYF TGTGCCAGTAGTATAGACGGACAGGGTTGGGGCGAGCAGTACTTC
NA TRBJ2-7 NA TRBV10-3 CAISPGYEQYF TGTGCCATCTCACCGGGGTACGAGCAGTACTTC
TRBD2 TRBJ2-1 NA TRBV19 CASSIGLGAGTNEQFF TGTGCCAGTAGTATAGGCTTGGGAGCGGGGACCAATGAGCAGTTCTTC
NA TRBJ1-1 NA TRBV9 CASSVVGAEAFF TGTGCCAGCAGCGTAGTAGGGGCCGAAGCTTTCTTT
TRBD2 TRBJ2-1 NA TRBV10-3 CAIAGGADHNEQFF TGTGCCATCGCCGGGGGGGCGGACCACAATGAGCAGTTCTTC
NA TRBJ1-1 NA TRBV10-3 CAISEQQGNTEAFF TGTGCCATCAGTGAGCAACAGGGTAACACTGAAGCTTTCTTT
TRBD1 TRBJ1-1 NA TRBV5-1 CASSPDRGGTEAFF TGCGCCAGCAGCCCGGACAGGGGAGGAACTGAAGCTTTCTTT
NA TRBJ2-7 NA TRBV21-1 CASSTNTGDTPLYEQYF TGTGCCAGCAGCACAAACACAGGGGACACCCCCCTCTACGAGCAGTACTTC
NA TRBJ2-1 NA TRBV6-2/TRBV6-3 CASSPHEGEQFF TGTGCCAGCAGTCCCCATGAGGGTGAGCAGTTCTTC
TRBD2 TRBJ2-3 NA TRBV5-1 CASRPSGGDTDTQYF TGCGCCAGCAGGCCCAGCGGGGGGGACACAGATACGCAGTATTTT
NA TRBJ1-1 once TRBV2 CASSEVRGTEAFF TGTGCCAGCAGTGAAGTTCGCGGTACTGAAGCTTTCTTT
NA TRBJ1-3 NA TRBV18 CARGTSGNTIYF TGTGCCAGAGGGACATCCGGAAACACCATATATTTT
NA TRBJ2-5 NA TRBV18 CASSSQETQYF TGTGCCAGCTCCTCTCAAGAGACCCAGTACTTC
TRBD2 TRBJ2-2 NA TRBV7-2 CASRRTGSGKTGELFF TGTGCCAGCAGACGAACGGGTAGCGGGAAGACCGGGGAGCTGTTTTTT
TRBD1 TRBJ2-1 few TRBV18 CASSSGTVRNEQFF TGTGCCAGCTCTTCCGGGACAGTGCGCAATGAGCAGTTCTTC
NA TRBJ2-2 NA TRBV18 CASSPDGISAGELFF TGTGCCAGCTCACCGGACGGGATATCTGCAGGGGAGCTGTTTTTT
TRBD1 TRBJ1-2 NA TRBV30 CAWSVQAWVSGTGGHGYTF TGTGCCTGGAGTGTACAGGCTTGGGTGTCTGGGACAGGGGGTCATGGCTACACCTTC
NA TRBJ1-2 NA TRBV27 CASSSVGVSVYGYTF TGTGCCAGCTCCTCTGTAGGGGTGTCTGTCTATGGCTACACCTTC
TRBD1 TRBJ1-5 NA TRBV4-1 CASSQDGTGWNQPQHF TGCGCCAGCAGCCAAGACGGGACAGGATGGAATCAGCCCCAGCATTTT
TRBD1 TRBJ1-5 once TRBV19 CASSIGQGDNQPQHF TGTGCCAGTAGTATCGGACAGGGAGACAATCAGCCCCAGCATTTT
TRBD1 TRBJ1-1 NA TRBV12-5 CASGLRTGGRSTEAFF TGTGCTAGTGGTTTGAGAACAGGGGGAAGGAGCACTGAAGCTTTCTTT
NA TRBJ1-1 once TRBV7-3 CASSLSGSTEAFF TGTGCCAGCAGCCTGAGTGGGAGCACTGAAGCTTTCTTT
NA TRBJ2-6 once TRBV30 CAWSGRGSGANVLTF TGTGCCTGGAGTGGAAGGGGGTCTGGGGCCAACGTCCTGACTTTC
NA TRBJ2-7 NA TRBV6-5 CASRPGQEDYEQYF TGTGCCAGCAGACCTGGCCAGGAGGACTACGAGCAGTACTTC
NA TRBJ2-1 NA TRBV9 CASARPQATSSNEQFF TGTGCCAGCGCTCGACCCCAGGCCACTAGCTCCAATGAGCAGTTCTTC
TRBD2 TRBJ2-1 NA TRBV29-1 CSGDGGAQNEQFF TGCAGCGGAGACGGGGGGGCTCAAAATGAGCAGTTCTTC
NA TRBJ2-1 NA TRBV10-2 CASSLFKNSYNEQFF TGCGCCAGCAGTCTATTTAAGAATTCCTACAATGAGCAGTTCTTC
NA TRBJ1-2 NA TRBV5-4 CASSGQLLPYGYTF TGTGCCAGCAGCGGACAGCTCCTACCCTATGGCTACACCTTC
NA TRBJ1-1 NA TRBV3-1/TRBV3-2 CASSQVGGSATEAFF TGTGCCAGCAGCCAAGTGGGGGGGTCGGCCACTGAAGCTTTCTTT
NA TRBJ1-5 NA TRBV28 CATLTFSNQPQHF TGTGCCACCCTGACATTTAGTAATCAGCCCCAGCATTTT
TRBD1 TRBJ2-7 NA TRBV6-6 CASSFSPGQGSDEQYF TGTGCCAGCAGTTTTTCCCCGGGACAGGGATCGGACGAGCAGTACTTC
NA TRBJ2-7 NA TRBV5-1 CASSSGETLYEQYF TGCGCCAGCAGCTCGGGGGAGACCCTCTACGAGCAGTACTTC